These 3 T cell receptor beta chains were all obtained from the same sample, sequenced in a study of blood T cell repertoires in COVID-19. Sequencing used immunoSEQ multiplex PCR; TCRdb keeps in-frame clones, though not all of them. The sample lists about 74,000 clones; about nine tenths were seen once. Sequenced material: peripheral blood. The receptors were sampled from a man aged 45-65 years with acute or convalescent COVID-19.

The V gene is TRBV4-1, the J gene TRBJ1-4; tentative D call: TRBD1 (6 bases). V was trimmed by 1 base and J by 0 bases, leaving 15 bases between them. The CDR3 length is 18 residues. The germline V gene has CDR1 MGHRA and CDR2 YSYEKL. CDR3 protein: CASSQVRTAVATNEKLFF. CDR3 sequence (DNA): TGCGCCAGCAGCCAAGTAAGGACAGCCGTTGCAACTAATGAAAAACTGTTTTTT.

This clone was found once. This CDR3 is also generated by other DNA sequences in the sample. The chain couples TRBV11-3 to TRBJ2-2; 10 bases fit TRBD1. From germline, CDR1 is SGHNT and CDR2 YENEEA. This CDR3 contains 14 residues. After removal of 3 bases from V and 5 bases from J, the junction contained 0 bases not matched to a gene. The CDR3 bases are TGTGCCAGCAGCTTGGGACAGGGGACCGGGGAGCTGTTTTTT. Amino acid sequence: CASSLGQGTGELFF.

This clone was seen only once. CDR3 sequence (DNA): TGCAGCGTTGTACACGGGACAGGGAACACTGAAGCTTTCTTT. Its translation is CSVVHGTGNTEAFF. The chain employs TRBV29-1 and TRBJ1-1; 8 bases are shared with TRBD1. The CDR3 length is 14 residues. With 4 bases clipped from V and 1 base from J, the junction kept 5 bases outside the gene matches. Looked up from germline, CDR1 is SQVTM and CDR2 is ANQGSEA.